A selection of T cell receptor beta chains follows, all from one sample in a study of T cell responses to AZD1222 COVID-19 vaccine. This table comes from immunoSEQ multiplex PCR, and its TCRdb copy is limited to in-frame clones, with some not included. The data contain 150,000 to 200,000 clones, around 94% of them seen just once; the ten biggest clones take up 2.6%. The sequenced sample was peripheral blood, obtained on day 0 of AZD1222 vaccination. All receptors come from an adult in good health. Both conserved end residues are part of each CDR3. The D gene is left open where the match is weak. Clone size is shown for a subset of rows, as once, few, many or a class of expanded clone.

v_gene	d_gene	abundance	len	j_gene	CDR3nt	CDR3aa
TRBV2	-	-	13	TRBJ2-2	TGTGCCAGCAGCGAGGGGGTAGGCGGGGAGCTGTTTTTT	CASSEGVGGELFF
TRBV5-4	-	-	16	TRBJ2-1	TGTGCCAGCAGCTTGGGGGCTAGCGAACCCTACAATGAGCAGTTCTTC	CASSLGASEPYNEQFF
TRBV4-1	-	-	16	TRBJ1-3	TGCGCCAGCAGCCAAGTTCCAGGGAATACTGGAAACACCATATATTTT	CASSQVPGNTGNTIYF
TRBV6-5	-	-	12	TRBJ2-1	TGTGCCAGCAGGGGCTCCTACAATGAGCAGTTCTTC	CASRGSYNEQFF
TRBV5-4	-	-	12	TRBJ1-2	TGTGCCAGCAGTGAAGAAAACTATGGCTACACCTTC	CASSEENYGYTF
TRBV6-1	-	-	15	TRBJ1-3	TGTGCCAGCAGTGAGCAGGGGTTGGGTGGAAACACCATATATTTT	CASSEQGLGGNTIYF
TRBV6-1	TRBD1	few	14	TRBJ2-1	TGTGCCAGCAGTGAACAGGGACAGCGTAATGAGCAGTTCTTC	CASSEQGQRNEQFF
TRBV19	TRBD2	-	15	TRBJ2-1	TGTGCCAGTACGATTAGCGGGAGCTCCTACAATGAGCAGTTCTTC	CASTISGSSYNEQFF
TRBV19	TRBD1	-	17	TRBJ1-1	TGTGCCAGTAGTACATTCGGGACAGGGACATTAAACACTGAAGCTTTCTTT	CASSTFGTGTLNTEAFF
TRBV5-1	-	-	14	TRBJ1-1	TGCGCCAGCAGCTTGGAGCCGACGGGCACTGAAGCTTTCTTT	CASSLEPTGTEAFF
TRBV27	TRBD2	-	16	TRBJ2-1	TGTGCCAGCAGACCCCGAGCGGGAGGGGATGGCGATGAGCAGTTCTTC	CASRPRAGGDGDEQFF
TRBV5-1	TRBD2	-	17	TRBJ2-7	TGCGCCAGCAGCTTGGGGGTTAGCGGGAGAGGCAAGGACGAGCAGTACTTC	CASSLGVSGRGKDEQYF
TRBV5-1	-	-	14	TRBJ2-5	TGCGCCAGCAGCCCCATGAGTGGGCAAGAGACCCAGTACTTC	CASSPMSGQETQYF
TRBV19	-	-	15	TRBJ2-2	TGTGCCAGTAGTATAGGGACAATTTACACCGGGGAGCTGTTTTTT	CASSIGTIYTGELFF
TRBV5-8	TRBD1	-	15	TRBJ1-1	TGTGCCAGCAGCCGGACAGGGCGTTTGAACACTGAAGCTTTCTTT	CASSRTGRLNTEAFF
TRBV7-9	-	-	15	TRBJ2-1	TGTGCCACCCCTTCCTCATTGAGCTCCTACAATGAGCAGTTCTTC	CATPSSLSSYNEQFF
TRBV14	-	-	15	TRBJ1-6	TGTGCCAGCAGCCAAGAAGGCAGGTCGGCTTCACCCCTCCACTTT	CASSQEGRSASPLHF
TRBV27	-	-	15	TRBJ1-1	TGTGCCAGCAGTTTAATCGGGTCATTGAACACTGAAGCTTTCTTT	CASSLIGSLNTEAFF
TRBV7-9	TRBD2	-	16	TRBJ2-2	TGTGCCAGCAGCGGCGGGGTCGGGAGGGGCACCGGGGAGCTGTTTTTT	CASSGGVGRGTGELFF
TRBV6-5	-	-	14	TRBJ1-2	TGTGCCAGCAGTTACGGGACATTCGACTATGGCTACACCTTC	CASSYGTFDYGYTF
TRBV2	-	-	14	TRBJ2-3	TGTGCCAGCAGGGCCGAGGGACGCACAGATACGCAGTATTTT	CASRAEGRTDTQYF
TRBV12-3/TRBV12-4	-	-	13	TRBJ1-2	TGTGCCAGCAGTTTGCAGGGTACCTATGGCTACACCTTC	CASSLQGTYGYTF
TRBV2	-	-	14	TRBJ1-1	TGTGCCAGCAGTGTGCAGGGGTTTAACACTGAAGCTTTCTTT	CASSVQGFNTEAFF
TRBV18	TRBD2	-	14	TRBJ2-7	TGTGCCAGCTCACCAGGGCGGGAGGTCTACGAGCAGTACTTC	CASSPGREVYEQYF
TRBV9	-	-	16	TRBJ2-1	TGTGCCAGCAGCCCGTCTACCGGGACGGCTCCTGGGGTGCAGTTCTTC	CASSPSTGTAPGVQFF
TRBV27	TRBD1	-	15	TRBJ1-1	TGTGCCAGCAATACCTATGGACAGGGAATCACTGAAGCTTTCTTT	CASNTYGQGITEAFF
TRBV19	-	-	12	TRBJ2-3	TGTGCCAGTAGTATTCTGGGGGATACGCAGTATTTT	CASSILGDTQYF
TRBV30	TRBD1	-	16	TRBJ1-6	TGTGCCTGGAGTGGGACAGGGGGCGGCTATAATTCACCCCTCCACTTT	CAWSGTGGGYNSPLHF
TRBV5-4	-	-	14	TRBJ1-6	TGTGCCAGCAGCTCACAGGGACCCAATTCACCCCTCCACTTT	CASSSQGPNSPLHF
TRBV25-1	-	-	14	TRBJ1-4	TGTGCCAGCGGCGATGAGGGCCCGAATGAAAAACTGTTTTTT	CASGDEGPNEKLFF
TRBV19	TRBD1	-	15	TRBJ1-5	TGTGCCAGTAGTCTCGGACAGGGCCCTATGTTGCCCCAGCATTTT	CASSLGQGPMLPQHF
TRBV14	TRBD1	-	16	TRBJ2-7	TGTGCCAGCAGCCAGCACCCCGGGACAGGGGACTACGAGCAGTACTTC	CASSQHPGTGDYEQYF
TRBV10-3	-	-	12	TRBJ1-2	TGTGCCATCACGGCAGGAGACTATGGCTACACCTTC	CAITAGDYGYTF
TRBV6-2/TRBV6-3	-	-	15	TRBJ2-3	TGTGCCAGCAGTTACCCCCAACTCTTCACAGATACGCAGTATTTT	CASSYPQLFTDTQYF
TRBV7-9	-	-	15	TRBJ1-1	TGTGCCAGCAGCTTAGGGGCAGGGTTGGACACTGAAGCTTTCTTT	CASSLGAGLDTEAFF
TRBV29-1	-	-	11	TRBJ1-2	TGCAGCGTGAACCGCCAGGACGTCTACACCTTC	CSVNRQDVYTF
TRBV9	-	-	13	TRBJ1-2	TGTGCCAGCAATTCTGGGTCGGTCTATGGCTACACCTTC	CASNSGSVYGYTF
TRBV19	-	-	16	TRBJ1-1	TGTGCCAGTAGTAAATGGCCAGGGAGAATGGACACTGAAGCTTTCTTT	CASSKWPGRMDTEAFF
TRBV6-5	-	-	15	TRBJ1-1	TGTGCCAGCAGTTACTCGGCCCCAGTGGGCACTGAAGCTTTCTTT	CASSYSAPVGTEAFF
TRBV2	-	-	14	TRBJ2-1	TGTGCCAGCAGTGACCAGGGGCCTCTCATTGAGCAGTTCTTC	CASSDQGPLIEQFF
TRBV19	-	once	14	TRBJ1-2	TGTGCCAGTAGTCTCCTCTTAAGGGGCTATGGCTACACCTTC	CASSLLLRGYGYTF
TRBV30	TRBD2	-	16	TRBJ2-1	TGTGCCTGGAGTCCCGCGGCTAGCGGACAATACAATGAGCAGTTCTTC	CAWSPAASGQYNEQFF
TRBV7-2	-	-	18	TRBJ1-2	TGTGCCAGCAGCTTAGCTCTCTACGGGACGGACATTAACTATGGCTACACCTTC	CASSLALYGTDINYGYTF
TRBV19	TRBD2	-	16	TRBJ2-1	TGTGCCAGTACCCCACTAGCGGGCACACTCAACAATGAGCAGTTCTTC	CASTPLAGTLNNEQFF
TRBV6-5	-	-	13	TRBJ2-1	TGTGCCAGCAGTTACGCTGAAGGGGCAGCGCAGTTCTTC	CASSYAEGAAQFF
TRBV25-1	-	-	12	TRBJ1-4	TGTGCCAGCAGTGATAGCCTCGGGAAACTGTTTTTT	CASSDSLGKLFF
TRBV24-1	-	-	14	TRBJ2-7	TGTGCCACCAGTGACCCCGGAAGGGGCGACGAGCAGTACTTC	CATSDPGRGDEQYF
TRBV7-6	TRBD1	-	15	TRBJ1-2	TGTGCCAGCAGCTTCGAACGACAGGGTCTTTATGGCTACACCTTC	CASSFERQGLYGYTF
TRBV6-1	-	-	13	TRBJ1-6	TGTGCCAGCAGTGAAGCAACCGGGTCACCCCTCCACTTT	CASSEATGSPLHF
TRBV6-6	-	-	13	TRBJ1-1	TGTGCCAGCGGGGCAGCGCAACTCACTGAAGCTTTCTTT	CASGAAQLTEAFF
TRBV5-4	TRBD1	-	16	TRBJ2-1	TGTGCCAGCAGCTTGGACAGGGGGGTGTCCATGGGGGAGCAGTTCTTC	CASSLDRGVSMGEQFF